The T cell receptor (beta chain) described here comes from a study of tumor-infiltrating lymphocytes in primary liver carcinoma. Across the whole study: Enrolled patients were male and female, aged 30 to 69 years.

cDNA specific to TCR beta was made from 500 ng of total RNA, with a constant-region primer employed for priming. Libraries for TCR beta were built through three nested multiplex PCR rounds, which together made up a slightly modified ARM-PCR procedure. The first two PCR rounds used TRBV1-TRBV30 forward primers with a C-beta reverse primer, roughly 10 cycles each. One entry per CDR3 protein, called by TCRdb with MiXCR from the multiplex PCR reads. The data show roughly 80,000 distinct CDR3 sequences, 69% seen once. The germline CDR1 and CDR2 sequences are SQVTM and ANQGSEA. V lost 6 bases to trimming and J lost 5 bases, with 16 bases between them. The CDR3 contains 13 residues. Co-extraction yielded RNA and DNA from around 20-30 mg of unsorted bulk tissue.

The material sequenced was tumor-adjacent normal liver tissue. This receptor was taken from a man aged 35 to 55 with primary liver carcinoma and hepatitis B virus infection. The V call is TRBV29-1, the J call TRBJ2-5; a weak D match, TRBD2 (5 bases). The CDR3 bases are TGCAGCGTCCGACTGACACGCGGGGAGACCCAGTACTTC. Translation gives CSVRLTRGETQYF.